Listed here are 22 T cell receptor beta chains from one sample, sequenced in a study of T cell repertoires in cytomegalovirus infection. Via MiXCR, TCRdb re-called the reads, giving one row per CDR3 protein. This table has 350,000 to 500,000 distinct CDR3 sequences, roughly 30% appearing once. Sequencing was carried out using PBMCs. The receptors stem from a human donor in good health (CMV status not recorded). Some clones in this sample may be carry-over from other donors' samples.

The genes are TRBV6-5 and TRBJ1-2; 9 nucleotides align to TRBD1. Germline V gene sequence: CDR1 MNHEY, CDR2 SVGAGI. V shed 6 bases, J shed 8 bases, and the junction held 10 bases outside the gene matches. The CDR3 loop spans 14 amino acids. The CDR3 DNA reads TGTGCCAGCAGCAACCCGTGGACAGGGGTCGGCTACACCTTC. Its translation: CASSNPWTGVGYTF.

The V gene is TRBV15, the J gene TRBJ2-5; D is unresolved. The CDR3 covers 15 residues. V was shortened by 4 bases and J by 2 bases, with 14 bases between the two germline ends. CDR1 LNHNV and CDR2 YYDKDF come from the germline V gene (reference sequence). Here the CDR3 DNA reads TGTGCCACCAGCACCGACCCTCGATCGCAAGAGACCCAGTACTTC. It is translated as CATSTDPRSQETQYF.

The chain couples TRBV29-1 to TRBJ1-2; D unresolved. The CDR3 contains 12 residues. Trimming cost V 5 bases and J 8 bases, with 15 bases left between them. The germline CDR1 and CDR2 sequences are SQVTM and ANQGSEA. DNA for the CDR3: TGCAGCGTTTGTAACGAGATCTGGGGCTACACCTTC. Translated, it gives CSVCNEIWGYTF.

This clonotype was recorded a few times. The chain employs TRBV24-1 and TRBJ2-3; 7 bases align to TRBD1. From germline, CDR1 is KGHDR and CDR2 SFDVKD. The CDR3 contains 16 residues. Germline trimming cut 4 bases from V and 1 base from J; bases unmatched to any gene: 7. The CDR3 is CATSDRGDSRTDTQYF. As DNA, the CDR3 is TGTGCCACCAGTGACCGAGGGGACAGCCGCACAGATACGCAGTATTTT.

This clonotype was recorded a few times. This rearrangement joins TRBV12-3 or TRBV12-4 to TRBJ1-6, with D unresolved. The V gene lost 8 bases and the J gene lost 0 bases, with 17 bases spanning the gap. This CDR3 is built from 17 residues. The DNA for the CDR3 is TGTGCCAGCCAACGGGTCCAGACGAGCTCCTATAATTCACCCCTCCACTTT. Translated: CASQRVQTSSYNSPLHF.

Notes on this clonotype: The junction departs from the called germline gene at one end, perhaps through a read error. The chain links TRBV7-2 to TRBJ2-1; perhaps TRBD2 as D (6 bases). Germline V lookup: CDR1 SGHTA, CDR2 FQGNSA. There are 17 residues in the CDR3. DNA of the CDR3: TGTGACAGCAGCCCCCACAGGAGGGCTCAAGAGTACAATGTGCAGTTCTTC. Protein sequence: CDSSPHRRAQEYNVQFF. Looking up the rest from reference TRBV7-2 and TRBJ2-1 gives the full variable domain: GAGVSQSPSNKVTEKGKDVELRCDPISGHTALYWYRQSLGQGLEFLIYFQGNSAPDKSGLPSDRFSAERTGGSVSTLTIQRTQQEDSAVYLCDSSPHRRAQEYNVQFFGPGTRLTVL.

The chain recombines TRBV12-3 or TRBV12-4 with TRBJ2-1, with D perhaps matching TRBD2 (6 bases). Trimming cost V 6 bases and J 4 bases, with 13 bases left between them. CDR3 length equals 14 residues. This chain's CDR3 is CASRYRDFYNEQFF. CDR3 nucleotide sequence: TGTGCCAGCAGATACCGGGACTTTTACAATGAGCAGTTCTTC.

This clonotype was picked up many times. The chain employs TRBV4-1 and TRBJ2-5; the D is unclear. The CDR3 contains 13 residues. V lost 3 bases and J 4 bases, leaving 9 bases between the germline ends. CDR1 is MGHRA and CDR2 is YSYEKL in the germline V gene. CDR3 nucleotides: TGCGCCAGCAGCCATGACGGCGGAGAGACCCAGTACTTC. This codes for CASSHDGGETQYF.

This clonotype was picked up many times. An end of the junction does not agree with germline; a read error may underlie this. The CDR3 nucleotides read TGTGCCAGCAGCCTAGCTTCCGGGACAGGGGCCACAGATACGCAGTATTTT. The encoded protein is CASSLASGTGATDTQYF. The chain employs TRBV7-8 and TRBJ2-3; the match to TRBD1 covers 10 bases. CDR1 is SGHVS, CDR2 FQNEAQ, per germline. There are 17 residues in the CDR3. The whole variable domain, remainder taken from reference TRBV7-8 and TRBJ2-3, is GAGVSQSPRYKVAKRGQDVALRCDPISGHVSLFWYQQALGQGPEFLTYFQNEAQLDKSGLPSDRFFAERPEGSVSTLKIQRTQQEDSAVYLCASSLASGTGATDTQYFGPGTRLTVL.

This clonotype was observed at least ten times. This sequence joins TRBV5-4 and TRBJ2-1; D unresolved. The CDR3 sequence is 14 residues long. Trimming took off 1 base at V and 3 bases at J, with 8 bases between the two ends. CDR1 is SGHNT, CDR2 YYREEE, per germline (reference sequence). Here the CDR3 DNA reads TGTGCCAGCAGCTTGCTACAGAACTACAATGAGCAGTTCTTC. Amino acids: CASSLLQNYNEQFF.

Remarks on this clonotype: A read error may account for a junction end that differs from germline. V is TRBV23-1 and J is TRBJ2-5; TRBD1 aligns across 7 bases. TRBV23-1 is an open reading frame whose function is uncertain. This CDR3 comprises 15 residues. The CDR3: CASSQSEGAGETPYF. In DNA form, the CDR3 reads TGCGCCAGCAGTCAATCCGAGGGGGCAGGGGAGACCCCGTACTTC.

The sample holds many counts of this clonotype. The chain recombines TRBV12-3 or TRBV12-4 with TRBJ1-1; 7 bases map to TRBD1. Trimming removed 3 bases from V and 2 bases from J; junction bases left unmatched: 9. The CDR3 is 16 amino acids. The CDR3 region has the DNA TGTGCCAGCAGTTTTGGTCGCAGGGGGGCAAACACTGAAGCTTTCTTT. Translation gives CASSFGRRGANTEAFF.

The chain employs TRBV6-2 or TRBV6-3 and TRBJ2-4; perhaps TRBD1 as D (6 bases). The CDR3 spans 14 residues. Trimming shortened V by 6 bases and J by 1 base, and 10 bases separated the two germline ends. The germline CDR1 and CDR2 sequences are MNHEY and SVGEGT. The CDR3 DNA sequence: TGTGCCAGCAGACCCCAGGGGGCCAAAAACATTCAGTACTTC. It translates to CASRPQGAKNIQYF.

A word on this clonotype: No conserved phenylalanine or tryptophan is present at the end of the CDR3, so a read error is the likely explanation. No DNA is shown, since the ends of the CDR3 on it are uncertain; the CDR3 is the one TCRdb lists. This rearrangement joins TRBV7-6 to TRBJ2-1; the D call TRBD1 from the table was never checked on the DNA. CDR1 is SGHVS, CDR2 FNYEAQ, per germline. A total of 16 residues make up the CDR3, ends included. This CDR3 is CASSPHGARGGTEQLL.

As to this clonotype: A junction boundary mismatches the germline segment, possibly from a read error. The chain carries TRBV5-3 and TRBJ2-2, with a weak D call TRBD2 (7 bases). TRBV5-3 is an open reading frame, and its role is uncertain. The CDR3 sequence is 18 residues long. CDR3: CASSSVGAGAPNTGELFF. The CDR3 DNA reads TGTGCCAGCAGCTCCGTTGGGGCGGGGGCCCCGAACACCGGGGAGCTGTTTTTT.

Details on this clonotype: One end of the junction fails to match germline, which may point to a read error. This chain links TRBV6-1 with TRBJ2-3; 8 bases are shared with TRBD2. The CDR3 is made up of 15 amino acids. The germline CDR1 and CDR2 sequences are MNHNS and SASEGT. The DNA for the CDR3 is TGTGCCAGCATTGAAGTGACGGGGGGGGGAGATACGCAGTATTTT. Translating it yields CASIEVTGGGDTQYF.

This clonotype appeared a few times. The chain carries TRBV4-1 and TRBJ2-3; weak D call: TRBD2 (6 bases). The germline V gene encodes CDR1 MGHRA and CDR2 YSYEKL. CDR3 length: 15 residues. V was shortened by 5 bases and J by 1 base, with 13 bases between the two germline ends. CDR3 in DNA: TGCGCCAGCAGCGAGTTCGGGGGACGCACAGATACGCAGTATTTT. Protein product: CASSEFGGRTDTQYF.

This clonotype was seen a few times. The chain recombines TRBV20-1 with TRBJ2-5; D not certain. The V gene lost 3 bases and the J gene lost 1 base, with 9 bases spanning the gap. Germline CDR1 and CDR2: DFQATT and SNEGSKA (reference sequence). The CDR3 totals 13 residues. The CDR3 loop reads CSASGPLQETQYF. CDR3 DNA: TGCAGTGCTAGTGGACCGCTCCAAGAGACCCAGTACTTC.

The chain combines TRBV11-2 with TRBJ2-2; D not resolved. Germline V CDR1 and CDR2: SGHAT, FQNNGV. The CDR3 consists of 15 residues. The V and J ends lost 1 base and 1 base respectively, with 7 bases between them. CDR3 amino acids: CASSLAARNTGELFF. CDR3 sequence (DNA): TGTGCCAGCAGCTTAGCGGCGCGGAACACCGGGGAGCTGTTTTTT.

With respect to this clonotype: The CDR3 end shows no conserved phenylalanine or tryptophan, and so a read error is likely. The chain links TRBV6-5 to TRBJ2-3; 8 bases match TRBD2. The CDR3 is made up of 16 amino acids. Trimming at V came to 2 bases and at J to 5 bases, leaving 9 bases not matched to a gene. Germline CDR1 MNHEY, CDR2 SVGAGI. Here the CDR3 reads CASSYAGGQRGDTQYL. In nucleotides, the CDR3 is TGTGCCAGCAGTTACGCGGGGGGACAACGCGGAGATACGCAGTATCTT.

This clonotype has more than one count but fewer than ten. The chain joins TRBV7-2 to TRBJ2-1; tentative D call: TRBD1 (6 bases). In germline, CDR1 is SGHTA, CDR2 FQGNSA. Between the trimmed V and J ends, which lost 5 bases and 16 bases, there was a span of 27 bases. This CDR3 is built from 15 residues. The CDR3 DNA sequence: TGTGCCAGCAGCCCCTTAGGAAGAGGGGACACCGAGCGATTCTTC. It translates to CASSPLGRGDTERFF.

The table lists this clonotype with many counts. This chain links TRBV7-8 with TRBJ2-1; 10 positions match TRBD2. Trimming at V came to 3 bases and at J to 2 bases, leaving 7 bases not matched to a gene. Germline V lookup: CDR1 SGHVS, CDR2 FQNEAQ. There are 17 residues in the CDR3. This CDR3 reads CASSFYSSGGTYNEQFF. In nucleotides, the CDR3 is TGTGCCAGCAGCTTTTATAGTAGCGGGGGGACCTACAATGAGCAGTTCTTC.